The 8 T cell receptor beta chains in this list originate from one sample, sequenced in a study of regulatory T cells in long-lasting Graves disease. Time point reported: persistent/refractory GD, antithyroid drugs over 5 years with positive TRAb. There was RNA extracted from PBMCs, and the TCR library was made from it. TCR beta libraries were built with iRepertoire HTBI primers and Arm-PCR of CDR3 regions. TCRdb called the multiplex PCR reads again in MiXCR, with one record for every CDR3 protein. Counted here are over 650,000 distinct CDR3 sequences, 30% occurring once; the ten biggest clones make up 40% to 55%. Sequencing used peripheral blood mononuclear cells (PBMCs), obtained when the disease was refractory, from a patient treated with antithyroid drugs. The source is a female donor with Graves disease.

This clonotype has a handful of counts. This rearrangement joins TRBV12-3 or TRBV12-4 to TRBJ1-3; weak D call: TRBD1 (6 bases). Trimming left V 3 bases short and J 2 bases short, with 11 bases between. The CDR3 sequence is 15 residues long. CDR3 residues: CASSFTGGTGNTIYF. The CDR3 nucleotides are TGTGCCAGCAGTTTTACCGGGGGCACTGGAAACACCATATATTTT.

This clonotype was found a few times. This chain connects TRBV2 to TRBJ1-2, with D perhaps TRBD1 (6 bases). V lost 5 bases, J lost 3 bases, and 10 bases lay in between. The germline V gene encodes CDR1 SNHLY and CDR2 FYNNEI. The CDR3 loop spans 13 amino acids. CDR3 DNA: TGTGCCAGCAGTAAGGGGGGGGACTATGGCTACACCTTC. It is translated as CASSKGGDYGYTF.

The chain recombines TRBV5-4 with TRBJ1-1; 7 nucleotides align to TRBD1. The ends lost 4 bases at V and 0 bases at J; junction bases unmatched: 3. CDR1 is SGHNT, CDR2 YYREEE, per germline (reference sequence). This CDR3 spans 14 amino acids. In DNA form, the CDR3 reads TGTGCCAGCAGCCAACAGGGGATGAACACTGAAGCTTTCTTT. Encoded protein: CASSQQGMNTEAFF.

Only a few counts were recorded for this clonotype. The chain is built from TRBV6-2 or TRBV6-3 and TRBJ1-1, with D unresolved. V lost 4 bases, J lost 1 base, and 10 bases lay in between. The length of the CDR3 is 14 residues. Germline assignment: CDR1 MNHEY and CDR2 SVGEGT. The CDR3 reads CASSSRHPNTEAFF. Here the CDR3 DNA reads TGTGCCAGCAGTTCGAGACACCCGAACACTGAAGCTTTCTTT.

This clonotype was picked up many times. The rearrangement uses TRBV6-1 and TRBJ2-7; D might be TRBD2 (6 bases). The CDR3 extends over 14 amino acids. Germline lookup yields CDR1 MNHNS and CDR2 SASEGT. Trimming stripped 6 bases from V and 3 bases from J, with 15 bases between. The CDR3 nucleotides are TGTGCCAGCAGCCCGCTAGGAGGGATCTACGAGCAGTACTTC. It codes for CASSPLGGIYEQYF.

Concerning this clonotype itself: Likely a read error: the CDR3 ends without its conserved phenylalanine or tryptophan. The chain carries TRBV6-2 or TRBV6-3 and TRBJ2-1; 8 bases map to TRBD2. The CDR3 runs to 16 residues. From germline, CDR1 is MNHEY and CDR2 SVGEGT. J was trimmed by 0 bases and V by 5 bases; bases with no gene match: 6. The CDR3 region is CASSTWSGSSYNEQFL. The CDR3 bases are TGTGCCAGCAGTACCTGGAGCGGGAGCTCCTACAATGAGCAGTTCCTC.

The chain has TRBV5-1 and TRBJ2-2; D not certain. This CDR3 is 16 amino acids long. CDR1 is SGHRS, CDR2 YFSETQ, per germline. V shed 0 bases and J shed 6 bases, with 15 bases lying between them. This CDR3 is CASSLAARSSPGELFF. The CDR3 DNA reads TGCGCCAGCAGCTTGGCAGCTAGAAGTAGTCCCGGGGAGCTGTTTTTT.

V and J are TRBV12-3 or TRBV12-4 and TRBJ1-5; 9 bases fit TRBD1. This CDR3 region has 15 residues. The trim removed 4 bases at V and 4 bases at J, leaving 5 bases unmatched. CDR3 loop: CASSSDRGGNQPQHF. The CDR3 DNA sequence: TGTGCCAGCAGTTCGGACAGGGGTGGGAATCAGCCCCAGCATTTT.